These T cell receptor beta chains were read from a single sample in a study of blood T cell repertoires in COVID-19. Measured with immunoSEQ multiplex PCR; TCRdb has only the in-frame clones, and not every one. The data hold about 170,000 clones, with 83% observed a single time. Source material: peripheral blood. Source of these receptors: a woman aged 80 or over with acute or convalescent COVID-19. CDR3s include the opening cysteine and the closing phenylalanine or tryptophan. The D gene is left open where the match is weak. Clone size is not always given. Where it is, it says once, few, many or a class for expanded clones.

CDR3 protein | CDR3 DNA | J gene | D gene | clone size | V gene
CASSSPIATGYGNTIYF | TGTGCCAGCAGCTCCCCTATCGCGACAGGGTATGGGAACACCATATATTTT | TRBJ1-3 | TRBD1 | - | TRBV9
CASSLRHSGLVTDTQYF | TGCGCCAGCAGCTTACGCCACTCGGGACTAGTCACAGATACGCAGTATTTT | TRBJ2-3 | TRBD2 | - | TRBV5-1
CASSGDPGLAGGLVSPDTQYF | TGCGCCAGCAGCGGAGACCCGGGACTAGCGGGGGGGCTAGTCTCCCCAGATACGCAGTATTTT | TRBJ2-3 | TRBD2 | - | TRBV5-1
CASSPSGASYNEQFF | TGTGCCAGCAGTCCGAGCGGGGCCTCCTACAATGAGCAGTTCTTC | TRBJ2-1 | TRBD2 | - | TRBV6-2/TRBV6-3
CASSPGTSGSWNEQFF | TGTGCCAGCAGCCCAGGGACTAGCGGGAGCTGGAATGAGCAGTTCTTC | TRBJ2-1 | TRBD2 | - | TRBV5-4
CASTSAYEQYF | TGTGCCAGCACGAGCGCCTACGAGCAGTACTTC | TRBJ2-7 | - | - | TRBV6-5
CASSDNPGSYEQYF | TGCGCCAGCAGTGATAATCCAGGCTCCTACGAGCAGTACTTC | TRBJ2-7 | - | - | TRBV10-1
CASKGGGTYEQYF | TGTGCCAGCAAAGGCGGAGGGACCTACGAGCAGTACTTC | TRBJ2-7 | - | - | TRBV2
CASSRTVQDSDGNTIYF | TGCGCCAGCAGCCGTACGGTTCAGGACAGCGATGGAAACACCATATATTTT | TRBJ1-3 | - | - | TRBV4-1
CASSSGRGGGTEAFF | TGTGCCAGCAGCTCGGGGCGGGGCGGAGGGACTGAAGCTTTCTTT | TRBJ1-1 | - | few | TRBV5-8
CASNSAGAYGYTF | TGTGCCAGTAACTCTGCAGGGGCTTATGGCTACACCTTC | TRBJ1-2 | - | - | TRBV19
CASSLTPAENNEQYF | TGTGCCAGCAGCTTGACACCAGCGGAAAACAACGAGCAGTACTTC | TRBJ2-7 | - | few | TRBV7-2
CASSFGQGARDIQYF | TGTGCCAGCAGCTTTGGCCAGGGGGCAAGAGACATTCAGTACTTC | TRBJ2-4 | TRBD1 | - | TRBV7-9
CASSLYNPGNTEAFF | TGTGCCAGCAGTCTCTACAACCCAGGGAACACTGAAGCTTTCTTT | TRBJ1-1 | - | - | TRBV27
CAWNVAGLLTDTQYF | TGTGCCTGGAATGTCGCAGGGCTCCTCACAGATACGCAGTATTTT | TRBJ2-3 | - | once | TRBV30
CASSVFPGDGYTF | TGTGCCAGCAGCGTGTTCCCGGGGGATGGCTACACCTTC | TRBJ1-2 | - | - | TRBV9
CASSIDRGGNQPQHF | TGTGCCAGTAGTATAGATCGGGGGGGGAATCAGCCCCAGCATTTT | TRBJ1-5 | - | - | TRBV19
CASSLNRGTGWDQPQHF | TGTGCCAGCAGCTTAAATAGGGGCACGGGTTGGGATCAGCCCCAGCATTTT | TRBJ1-5 | - | - | TRBV7-2
CASSLSTGWTEAFF | TGCGCCAGCAGCCTTTCTACAGGGTGGACTGAAGCTTTCTTT | TRBJ1-1 | - | - | TRBV4-3
CATSRGRPPYEQYF | TGTGCCACCAGCAGGGGCCGGCCGCCCTACGAGCAGTACTTC | TRBJ2-7 | - | - | TRBV15
CATSRELLAGLQETQYF | TGTGCCACCAGCAGAGAGCTACTAGCGGGGCTCCAAGAGACCCAGTACTTC | TRBJ2-5 | TRBD2 | - | TRBV15
CAWSPDSFGNTIYF | TGTGCCTGGAGCCCGGACAGTTTTGGAAACACCATATATTTT | TRBJ1-3 | - | - | TRBV30
CASSLGQGLYEQYF | TGCGCCAGCAGCTTGGGACAGGGGCTCTACGAGCAGTACTTC | TRBJ2-7 | TRBD1 | - | TRBV5-1
CASSLPWGGYEQYF | TGTGCCAGCAGCTTACCATGGGGAGGCTACGAGCAGTACTTC | TRBJ2-7 | - | - | TRBV11-2
CASSQGPGTGGRYGYTF | TGCGCCAGCAGCCAAGGTCCCGGGACAGGGGGCCGGTATGGCTACACCTTC | TRBJ1-2 | TRBD1 | once | TRBV4-3
CASSSTSGDTQYF | TGTGCCAGCAGCTCGACTAGCGGGGATACGCAGTATTTT | TRBJ2-3 | TRBD2 | - | TRBV7-3
CATIRDSTSYEQYF | TGTGCCACCATACGGGACAGCACCTCCTACGAGCAGTACTTC | TRBJ2-7 | TRBD1 | - | TRBV10-3
CASSTPGQLWYGYTF | TGTGCCAGTAGTACCCCGGGACAGCTATGGTATGGCTACACCTTC | TRBJ1-2 | TRBD1 | - | TRBV19
CASSLDRAYEQYF | TGCGCCAGCAGCTTGGACAGGGCCTACGAGCAGTACTTC | TRBJ2-7 | - | - | TRBV5-1
CASSQDPGGGSYEQYF | TGCGCCAGCAGCCAAGATCCAGGCGGCGGGTCCTACGAGCAGTACTTC | TRBJ2-7 | - | - | TRBV4-3
CASSLGTVGGTQYF | TGTGCCAGCAGCTTAGGGACAGTTGGGGGGACCCAGTACTTC | TRBJ2-5 | - | - | TRBV7-9
CASSRDSVSGANVLTF | TGTGCCAGCAGCCGGGACAGCGTCTCTGGGGCCAACGTCCTGACTTTC | TRBJ2-6 | TRBD1 | once | TRBV7-3
CASSLAFFETQYF | TGTGCCAGCAGCTTGGCCTTTTTTGAGACCCAGTACTTC | TRBJ2-5 | - | - | TRBV5-5
CASSLLAGGTYEQYF | TGTGCCAGCAGTTTACTAGCGGGAGGGACATACGAGCAGTACTTC | TRBJ2-7 | TRBD2 | - | TRBV27
CAWSAGGLYGYTF | TGTGCCTGGAGTGCCGGGGGGCTCTATGGCTACACCTTC | TRBJ1-2 | - | - | TRBV30
CASSPTNTGTGYTF | TGTGCCAGCAGCCCGACTAATACAGGGACCGGCTACACCTTC | TRBJ1-2 | - | - | TRBV6-5
CASSSPGQGKLFF | TGTGCCAGCAGTTCTCCGGGACAGGGGAAACTGTTTTTT | TRBJ1-4 | TRBD1 | - | TRBV28
CASSQQGVVTDTQYF | TGTGCCAGCAGCCAACAGGGGGTGGTAACAGATACGCAGTATTTT | TRBJ2-3 | TRBD1 | - | TRBV3-1/TRBV3-2
CASSFTPRGYNEQFF | TGTGCCAGCAGTTTTACCCCTCGAGGTTACAATGAGCAGTTCTTC | TRBJ2-1 | - | - | TRBV28
CASSFALGGSGNTIYF | TGTGCCAGCAGCTTCGCATTAGGGGGTTCAGGAAACACCATATATTTT | TRBJ1-3 | - | - | TRBV7-6
CASRGQFLSYEQYF | TGTGCCAGCAGGGGACAGTTCCTATCCTACGAGCAGTACTTC | TRBJ2-7 | TRBD1 | - | TRBV6-5
CASSGGDRHEAFF | TGTGCCAGCAGTGGGGGGGACAGACATGAAGCTTTCTTT | TRBJ1-1 | TRBD1 | - | TRBV25-1
CAWTGQGRSPLHF | TGTGCCTGGACCGGACAGGGCAGGTCACCCCTCCACTTT | TRBJ1-6 | TRBD1 | - | TRBV30
CASSAHGTGVYGYTF | TGTGCCAGCAGCGCACACGGGACAGGGGTCTATGGCTACACCTTC | TRBJ1-2 | TRBD1 | - | TRBV7-9
CASSLGGGGGETQYF | TGTGCCAGCAGCTTAGGGGGAGGAGGAGGGGAGACCCAGTACTTC | TRBJ2-5 | - | - | TRBV11-3
CASSYRGGGGELFF | TGTGCCAGCAGTTATCGTGGGGGAGGCGGGGAGCTGTTTTTT | TRBJ2-2 | - | - | TRBV6-6